This entry is about one TCR beta chain. This CDR3 comprises 16 residues. V was clipped by 4 bases and J by 1 base, with 17 bases between them. Germline values: CDR1 SGHDT, CDR2 YYEEEE. The data belong to a study of shared clonotypes between healthy human individuals. Study background: Researchers assigned three CD4 naive, three CD4 memory, two CD8 naive and one CD8 memory plate to each donor.

At a deep level, the assay was run. The table came from immunoSEQ multiplex PCR; TCRdb's copy has only in-frame clones and leaves some out. Of around 2.3 million clones detected, more than 90% appear once; the ten largest clones hold more than 0.1%. This TCR came from a man aged 18 to 29 in good health. The specimen sequenced was naive CD4+ T cells sorted from blood. The subset was: CD45RA+ positively selected. The genes are TRBV5-6 and TRBJ1-1; perhaps TRBD1 as D (5 bases). DNA of the CDR3: TGTGCCAGCAGCCATTACCGGGACCGCTGGAACACTGAAGCTTTCTTT. This sequence encodes CASSHYRDRWNTEAFF.